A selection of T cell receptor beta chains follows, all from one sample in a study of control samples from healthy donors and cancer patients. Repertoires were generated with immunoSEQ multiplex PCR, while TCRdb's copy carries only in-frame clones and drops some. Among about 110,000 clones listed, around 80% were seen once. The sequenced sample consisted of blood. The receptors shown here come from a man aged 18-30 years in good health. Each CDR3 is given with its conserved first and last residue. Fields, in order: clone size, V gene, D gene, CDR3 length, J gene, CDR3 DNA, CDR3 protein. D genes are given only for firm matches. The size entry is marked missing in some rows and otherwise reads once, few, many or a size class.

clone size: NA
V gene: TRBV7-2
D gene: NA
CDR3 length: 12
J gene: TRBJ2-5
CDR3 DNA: TGTGCCAGCGGGGGGGGCGGTGAGACCCAGTACTTC
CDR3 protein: CASGGGGETQYF

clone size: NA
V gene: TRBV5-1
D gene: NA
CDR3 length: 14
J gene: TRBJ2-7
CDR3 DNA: TGCGCCAGCAGCGCAAGGGGGGGAGGCTACGAGCAGTACTTC
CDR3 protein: CASSARGGGYEQYF

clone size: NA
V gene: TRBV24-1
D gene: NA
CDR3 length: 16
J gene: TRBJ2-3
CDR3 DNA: TGTGCCACCAGAACGACAGCAGGACCCGATACAGATACGCAGTATTTT
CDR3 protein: CATRTTAGPDTDTQYF

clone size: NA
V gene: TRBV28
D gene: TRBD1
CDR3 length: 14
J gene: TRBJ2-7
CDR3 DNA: TGTGCCAGCAGTTCGGGACAGAACTCCTACGAGCAGTACTTC
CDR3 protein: CASSSGQNSYEQYF

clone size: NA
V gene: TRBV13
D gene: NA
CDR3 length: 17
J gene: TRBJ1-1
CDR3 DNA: TGTGCCAGCAGCTTAACACCGGTTGAGATTTGGAACACTGAAGCTTTCTTT
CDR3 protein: CASSLTPVEIWNTEAFF

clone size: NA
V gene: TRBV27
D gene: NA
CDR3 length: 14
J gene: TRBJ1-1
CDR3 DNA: TGTGCCAGCGGGTCGACACTAGTGAACACTGAAGCTTTCTTT
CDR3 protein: CASGSTLVNTEAFF

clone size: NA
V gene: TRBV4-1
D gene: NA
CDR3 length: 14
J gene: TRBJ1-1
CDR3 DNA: TGCGCCAGCAGCCAAGATTGGGGTGGCCGTACGGCTTTCTTT
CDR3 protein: CASSQDWGGRTAFF

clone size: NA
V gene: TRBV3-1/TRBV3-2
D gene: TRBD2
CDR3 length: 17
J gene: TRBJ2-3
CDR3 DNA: TGTGCCAGCAGCCAGAGGATAGCGGGGGCTAGCACAGATACGCAGTATTTT
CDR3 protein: CASSQRIAGASTDTQYF

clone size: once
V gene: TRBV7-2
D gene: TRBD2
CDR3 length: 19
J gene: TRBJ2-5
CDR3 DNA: TGTGCCAGCAGCTTAAGGTCAACTAGCGGGGGCTCAAGAGGAGAGACCCAGTACTTC
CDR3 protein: CASSLRSTSGGSRGETQYF

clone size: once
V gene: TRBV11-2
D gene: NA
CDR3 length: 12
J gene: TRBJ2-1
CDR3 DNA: TGTGCCAGCAGCTTTTCGGGGAATGAGCAGTTCTTC
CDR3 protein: CASSFSGNEQFF

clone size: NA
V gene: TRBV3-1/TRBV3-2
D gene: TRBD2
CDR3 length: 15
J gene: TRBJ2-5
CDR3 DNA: TGTGCCAGCAGCCAACGGAGCGGGGGGCAAGAGACCCAGTACTTC
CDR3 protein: CASSQRSGGQETQYF